The 9 T cell receptor beta chains below all came from one sample that was sequenced in a study of T-cell memory formation after mild COVID-19. TCRdb re-analysed the 5' RACE reads in MiXCR, keeping a single row per CDR3 protein. The table lists 40,000 to 55,000 distinct CDR3 sequences, 12% of them singletons, with around 24% in the top ten. The sequencing input was PBMCs or a T cell subset sorted from them (not recorded which). The origin of the receptors is a man aged 18 to 30 who had mild COVID-19 (a few samples of this study predate the infection). Cell type and time point are not known.

The gene calls are TRBV7-6 and TRBJ2-3; D is uncertain. CDR3 length: 12 residues. The germline V and J ends were trimmed by 5 bases and 1 base, with 4 bases remaining between them. Germline V gives CDR1 SGHVS, CDR2 FNYEAQ. CDR3 region: CASSTGTDTQYF. The CDR3 nucleotides are TGTGCCAGCAGCACCGGCACAGATACGCAGTATTTT.

The chain links TRBV7-2 to TRBJ1-2; tentatively, D is TRBD1 (6 bases). This CDR3 contains 12 residues. The germline gives CDR1 SGHTA, CDR2 FQGNSA. V was trimmed by 5 bases and J by 8 bases, leaving 12 bases between them. The CDR3 region is CASSLHGGGYTF. The CDR3 DNA reads TGTGCCAGCAGCCTCCACGGGGGCGGCTACACCTTC.

The rearrangement uses TRBV20-1 and TRBJ2-7; no clear D. The CDR3 is 13 amino acids. CDR1 and CDR2 (germline): DFQATT, SNEGSKA (reference sequence). Trimming removed 3 bases at V and 6 bases at J, with 15 bases between. In DNA, the CDR3 is TGCAGTGCTAGGGGCCCCACTACGGTCGAGCAGTACGTC. Translation: CSARGPTTVEQYV.

Ten or more counts support this clonotype. The rearrangement uses TRBV5-5 and TRBJ1-5, with D maybe TRBD1 (6 bases). The germline V gene has CDR1 SGHKS and CDR2 YYEKEE (reference sequence). Between the trimmed V and J ends, which lost 2 bases and 2 bases, there was a span of 8 bases. The CDR3 totals 14 residues. The DNA of the CDR3 is TGTGCCAGCAGCTTAGGGGGGGGCAATCAGCCCCAGCATTTT. Protein: CASSLGGGNQPQHF.

This clonotype showed up just a few times. J is TRBJ1-2 and V is TRBV11-2; a possible D gene is TRBD1 (6 bases). V was trimmed by 5 bases and J by 8 bases, leaving 12 bases between them. CDR1 and CDR2 from the germline V gene are SGHAT and FQNNGV. This CDR3 has 12 amino acids. The CDR3 coding sequence is TGTGCCAGCAGCCATGGGGGCGGGGGCTACACCTTC. Translated: CASSHGGGGYTF. The full variable domain, with the rest looked up from reference TRBV11-2 and TRBJ1-2, is EAGVAQSPRYKIIEKRQSVAFWCNPISGHATLYWYQQILGQGPKLLIQFQNNGVVDDSQLPKDRFSAERLKGVDSTLKIQPAKLEDSAVYLCASSHGGGGYTFGSGTRLTVV.

The sample holds many counts of this clonotype. The rearrangement uses TRBV6-5 and TRBJ2-5; TRBD1 matches 7 bases. Trimming cost V 0 bases and J 3 bases; bases outside gene matches: 4. Looked up from germline, CDR1 is MNHEY and CDR2 is SVGAGI. The CDR3 loop spans 15 amino acids. The CDR3: CASSYSTGRKETQYF. The CDR3 DNA sequence: TGTGCCAGCAGTTACTCGACAGGGCGTAAAGAGACCCAGTACTTC.

This clonotype turned up a few times. The V call is TRBV6-2 or TRBV6-3, the J call TRBJ2-3; 9 nucleotides agree with TRBD2. The CDR3 runs 21 residues. Germline lookup yields CDR1 MNHEY and CDR2 SVGEGT. The V segment lost 0 bases and the J segment 2 bases; nucleotides outside the gene matches: 18. The CDR3 DNA is TGTGCCAGCAGTTACTCGAGTAGCGGGAGATTTGCGAGGTCGAACACAGATACGCAGTATTTT. Protein: CASSYSSSGRFARSNTDTQYF.

This chain connects TRBV18 to TRBJ1-5; no definite D call. The CDR3 is 12 residues long. V was trimmed by 5 bases and J by 6 bases, leaving 8 bases between them. CDR1 KGHSH and CDR2 LQKENI come from the germline V gene. Written as DNA, the CDR3 is TGTGCCAGCTCAAGCGGGTTTCAGCCCCAGCATTTT. This codes for CASSSGFQPQHF.

Only a few counts were recorded for this clonotype. The chain couples TRBV7-3 to TRBJ2-1; 8 bases match TRBD2. Germline V gene lookup returns CDR1 SGHTA and CDR2 FQGTGA. The CDR3 length is 16 residues. J was trimmed by 7 bases and V by 5 bases; bases with no gene match: 13. The CDR3 DNA reads as TGTGCCAGCAGCGTTGGCGGGGGGACGGCTCGTAATGAGCAGTTCTTC. The encoded protein is CASSVGGGTARNEQFF.